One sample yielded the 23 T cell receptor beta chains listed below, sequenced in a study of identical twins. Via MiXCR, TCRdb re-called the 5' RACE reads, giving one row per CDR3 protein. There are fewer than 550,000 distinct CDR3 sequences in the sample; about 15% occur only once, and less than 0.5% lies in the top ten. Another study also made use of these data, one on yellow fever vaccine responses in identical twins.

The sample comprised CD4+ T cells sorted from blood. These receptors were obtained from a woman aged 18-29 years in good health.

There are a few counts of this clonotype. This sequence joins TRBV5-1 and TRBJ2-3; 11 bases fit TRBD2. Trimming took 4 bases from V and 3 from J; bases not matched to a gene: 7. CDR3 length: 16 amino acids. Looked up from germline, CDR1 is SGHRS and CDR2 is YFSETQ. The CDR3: CASSTGTSGRTDTQYF. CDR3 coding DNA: TGCGCCAGCAGCACCGGGACTAGCGGTCGGACAGATACGCAGTATTTT.

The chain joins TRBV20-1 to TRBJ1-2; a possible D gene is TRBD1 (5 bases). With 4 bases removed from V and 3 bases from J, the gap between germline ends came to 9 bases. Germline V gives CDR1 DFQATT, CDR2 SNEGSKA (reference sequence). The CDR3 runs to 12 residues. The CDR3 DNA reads TGCAGTGCTAATCAGGGAGACTATGGCTACACCTTC. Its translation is CSANQGDYGYTF.

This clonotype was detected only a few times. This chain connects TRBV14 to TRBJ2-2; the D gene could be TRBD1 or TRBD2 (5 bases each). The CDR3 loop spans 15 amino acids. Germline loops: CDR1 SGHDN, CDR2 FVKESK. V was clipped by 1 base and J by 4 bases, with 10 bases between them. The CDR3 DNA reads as TGTGCCAGCAGCCAAGTCAGGGCGGGCACCGGGGAGCTGTTTTTT. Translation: CASSQVRAGTGELFF.

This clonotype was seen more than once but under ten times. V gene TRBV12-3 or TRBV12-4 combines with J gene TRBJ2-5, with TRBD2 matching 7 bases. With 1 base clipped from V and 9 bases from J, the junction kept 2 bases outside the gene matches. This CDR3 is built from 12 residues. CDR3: CASSLGRGAQYF. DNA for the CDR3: TGTGCCAGCAGTTTAGGCCGGGGGGCCCAGTACTTC.

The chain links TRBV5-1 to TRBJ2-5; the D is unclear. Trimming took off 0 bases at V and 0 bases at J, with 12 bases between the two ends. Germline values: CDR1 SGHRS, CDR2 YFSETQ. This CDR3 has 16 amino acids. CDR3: CASSLVTTAYQETQYF. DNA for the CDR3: TGCGCCAGCAGCTTGGTAACAACGGCCTACCAAGAGACCCAGTACTTC. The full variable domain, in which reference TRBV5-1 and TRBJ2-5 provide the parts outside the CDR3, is KAGVTQTPRYLIKTRGQQVTLSCSPISGHRSVSWYQQTPGQGLQFLFEYFSETQRNKGNFPGRFSGRQFSNSRSEMNVSTLELGDSALYLCASSLVTTAYQETQYFGPGTRLLVL.

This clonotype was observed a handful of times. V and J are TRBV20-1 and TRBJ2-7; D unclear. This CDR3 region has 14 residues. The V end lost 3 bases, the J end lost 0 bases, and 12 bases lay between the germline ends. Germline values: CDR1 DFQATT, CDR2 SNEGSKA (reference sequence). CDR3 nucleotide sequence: TGCAGTGCTAGTAGGCAGGTGGGCTCCTACGAGCAGTACGTC. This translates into CSASRQVGSYEQYV.

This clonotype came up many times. The CDR3 nucleotides read TGTGCCAGCAGCCTACTAGCGGGAGGGCCTTACAATGAGCAGTTCTTC. It encodes CASSLLAGGPYNEQFF. The chain links TRBV11-2 to TRBJ2-1, with 13 bases lining up with TRBD2. After removal of 5 bases from V and 4 bases from J, the junction contained 5 bases not matched to a gene. The CDR3 runs to 16 residues. Germline CDR1 SGHAT, CDR2 FQNNGV.

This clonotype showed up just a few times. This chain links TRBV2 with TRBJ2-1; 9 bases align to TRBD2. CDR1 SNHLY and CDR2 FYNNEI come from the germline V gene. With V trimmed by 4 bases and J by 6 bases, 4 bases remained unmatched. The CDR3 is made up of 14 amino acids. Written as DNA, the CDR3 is TGTGCCAGCAGTGGAGGGACTAGCAGCAATGAGCAGTTCTTC. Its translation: CASSGGTSSNEQFF.

The CDR3 DNA reads as TGTGCCACCAGCAGAGTTGCCTCTCCCCGGTTGTTTTTCTCCTACAATGAGCAGTTCTTC. This translates into CATSRVASPRLFFSYNEQFF. The chain uses TRBV15 and TRBJ2-1; D call uncertain. Germline-derived CDR1 and CDR2 are LNHNV and YYDKDF (reference sequence). Trimming stripped 1 base from V and 0 bases from J, with 22 bases between. The CDR3 totals 20 residues.

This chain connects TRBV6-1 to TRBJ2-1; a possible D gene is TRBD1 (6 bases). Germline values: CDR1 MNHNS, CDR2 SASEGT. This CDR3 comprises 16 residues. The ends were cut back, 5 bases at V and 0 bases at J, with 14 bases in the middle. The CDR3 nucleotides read TGTGCCAGCAGTACGGTGGGGGCAAGCTCCTACAATGAGCAGTTCTTC. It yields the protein CASSTVGASSYNEQFF.

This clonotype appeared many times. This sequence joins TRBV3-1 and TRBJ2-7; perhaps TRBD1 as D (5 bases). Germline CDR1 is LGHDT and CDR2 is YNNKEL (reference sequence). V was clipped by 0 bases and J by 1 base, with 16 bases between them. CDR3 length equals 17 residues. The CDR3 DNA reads TGTGCCAGCAGCCAAGAGTTAGATGGGGCGTCGTCCTACGAGCAGTACTTC. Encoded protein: CASSQELDGASSYEQYF.

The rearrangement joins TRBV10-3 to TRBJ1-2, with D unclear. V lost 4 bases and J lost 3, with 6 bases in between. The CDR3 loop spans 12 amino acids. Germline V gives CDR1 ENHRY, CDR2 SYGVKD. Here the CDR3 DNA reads TGTGCCATCAGTGGGCAGGACTATGGCTACACCTTC. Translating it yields CAISGQDYGYTF.

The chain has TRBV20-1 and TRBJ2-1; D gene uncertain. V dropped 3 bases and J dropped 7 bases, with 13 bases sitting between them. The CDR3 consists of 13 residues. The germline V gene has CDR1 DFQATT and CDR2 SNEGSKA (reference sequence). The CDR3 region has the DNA TGCAGTGCTAGTTACTACTCCCCGAATGAGCAGTTCTTC. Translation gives CSASYYSPNEQFF.

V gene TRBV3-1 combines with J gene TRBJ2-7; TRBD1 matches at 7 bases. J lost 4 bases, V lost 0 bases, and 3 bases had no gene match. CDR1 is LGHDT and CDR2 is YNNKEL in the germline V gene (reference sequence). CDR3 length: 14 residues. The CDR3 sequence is CASSQDWDSYEQYF. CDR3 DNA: TGTGCCAGCAGCCAAGATTGGGACAGTTACGAGCAGTACTTC.

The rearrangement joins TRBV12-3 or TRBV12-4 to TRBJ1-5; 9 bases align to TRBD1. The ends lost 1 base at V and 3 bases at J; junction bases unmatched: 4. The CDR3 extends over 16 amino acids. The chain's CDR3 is CASSLGTGVTNQPQHF. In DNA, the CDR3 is TGTGCCAGCAGTTTAGGGACAGGGGTAACCAATCAGCCCCAGCATTTT.

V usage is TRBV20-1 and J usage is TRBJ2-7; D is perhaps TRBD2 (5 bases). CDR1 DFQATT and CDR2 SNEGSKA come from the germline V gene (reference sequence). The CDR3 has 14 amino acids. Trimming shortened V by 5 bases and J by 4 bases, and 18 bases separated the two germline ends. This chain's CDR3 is CSASFAGSTYEQYV. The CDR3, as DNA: TGCAGTGCTTCCTTTGCTGGGAGCACGTACGAGCAGTACGTC.

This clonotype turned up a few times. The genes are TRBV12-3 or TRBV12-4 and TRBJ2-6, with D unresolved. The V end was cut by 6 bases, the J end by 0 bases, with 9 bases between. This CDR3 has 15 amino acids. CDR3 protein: CASSPWTSGANVLTF. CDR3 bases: TGTGCCAGCAGCCCCTGGACCTCTGGGGCCAACGTCCTGACTTTC.

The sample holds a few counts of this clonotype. CDR3 nucleotides: TGTGCCAGCAGTTACTCCGGACTAGCCCGTGAAGATACGCAGTATTTT. It yields the protein CASSYSGLAREDTQYF. The chain links TRBV6-5 to TRBJ2-3; TRBD2 aligns across 8 bases. This CDR3 is built from 16 residues. In germline, CDR1 is MNHEY, CDR2 SVGAGI. Germline trimming cut 0 bases from V and 5 bases from J; bases unmatched to any gene: 7.

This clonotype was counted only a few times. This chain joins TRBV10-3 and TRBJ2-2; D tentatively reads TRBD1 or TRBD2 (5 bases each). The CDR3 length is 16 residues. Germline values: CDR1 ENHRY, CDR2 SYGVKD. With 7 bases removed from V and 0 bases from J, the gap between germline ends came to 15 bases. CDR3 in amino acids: CAIKIGTQANTGELFF. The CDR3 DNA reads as TGTGCCATCAAGATAGGGACCCAGGCGAACACCGGGGAGCTGTTTTTT.

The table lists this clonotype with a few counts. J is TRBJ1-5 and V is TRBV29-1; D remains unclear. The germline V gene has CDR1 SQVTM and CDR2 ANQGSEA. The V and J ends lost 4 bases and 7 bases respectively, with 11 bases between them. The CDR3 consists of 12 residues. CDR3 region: CSVGGSGQPQHF. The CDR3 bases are TGCAGCGTTGGAGGATCGGGACAGCCCCAGCATTTT.

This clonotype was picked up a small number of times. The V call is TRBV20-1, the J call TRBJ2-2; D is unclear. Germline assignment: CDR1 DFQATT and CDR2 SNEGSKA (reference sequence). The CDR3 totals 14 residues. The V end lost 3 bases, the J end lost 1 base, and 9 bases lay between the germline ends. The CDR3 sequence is CSARRPGNTGELFF. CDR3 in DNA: TGCAGTGCTAGGCGCCCAGGGAACACCGGGGAGCTGTTTTTT.

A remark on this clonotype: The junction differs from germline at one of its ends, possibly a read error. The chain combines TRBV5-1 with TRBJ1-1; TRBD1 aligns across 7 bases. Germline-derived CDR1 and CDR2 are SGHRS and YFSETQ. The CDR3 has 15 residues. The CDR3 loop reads CASSSHPRGNPEAFF. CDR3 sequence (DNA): TGCGCCAGCAGCTCCCACCCCAGGGGGAACCCTGAAGCTTTCTTT.

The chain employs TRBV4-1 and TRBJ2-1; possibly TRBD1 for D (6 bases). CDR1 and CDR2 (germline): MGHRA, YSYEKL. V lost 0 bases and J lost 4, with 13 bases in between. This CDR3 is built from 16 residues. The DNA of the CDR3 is TGCGCCAGCAGCCAAGATCCCACAGGGAATTACAATGAGCAGTTCTTC. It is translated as CASSQDPTGNYNEQFF.